This TCR beta chain comes out of a study of control samples from healthy donors and cancer patients (dated by TCRdb to 2019 to 2021). Libraries were built with the immunoSEQ multiplex PCR assay. TCRdb stores this immuneACCESS table with in-frame sequences only. Part of the clones is absent; in the studies checked, under half of the shortfall reflects unresolved V genes, and no reason is known for the rest. In all, the sample holds over 85,000 clones, and about 88% of those were seen once. In total, the top ten clones hold roughly 9.7% of the sample. Concerning this clone: It has no known antigen specificity. No per-base quality is available; no much larger clone lies one base away.

The germline V gene (reference sequence) provides CDR1 SSHAT and CDR2 FNYEAQ. Its CDR3 holds 14 amino acids, cysteine through phenylalanine. The kept DNA is CDR3 alone, 42 bases in frame from the first base. After removal of 5 bases from V and 4 bases from J, the junction retains 3 bases not matched to a gene. The sequence was collected from a woman aged 45-65 years with colorectal cancer. The specimen sequenced was PBMCs. The sequence joins TRBV7-7 to TRBJ2-3; TRBD1 fits 10 bases in the junction. The DNA sequence is given as TGTGCCAGCAGCCGGGACAGGGGTGCAGATACGCAGTATTTT. Translated, it gives CASSRDRGADTQYF.